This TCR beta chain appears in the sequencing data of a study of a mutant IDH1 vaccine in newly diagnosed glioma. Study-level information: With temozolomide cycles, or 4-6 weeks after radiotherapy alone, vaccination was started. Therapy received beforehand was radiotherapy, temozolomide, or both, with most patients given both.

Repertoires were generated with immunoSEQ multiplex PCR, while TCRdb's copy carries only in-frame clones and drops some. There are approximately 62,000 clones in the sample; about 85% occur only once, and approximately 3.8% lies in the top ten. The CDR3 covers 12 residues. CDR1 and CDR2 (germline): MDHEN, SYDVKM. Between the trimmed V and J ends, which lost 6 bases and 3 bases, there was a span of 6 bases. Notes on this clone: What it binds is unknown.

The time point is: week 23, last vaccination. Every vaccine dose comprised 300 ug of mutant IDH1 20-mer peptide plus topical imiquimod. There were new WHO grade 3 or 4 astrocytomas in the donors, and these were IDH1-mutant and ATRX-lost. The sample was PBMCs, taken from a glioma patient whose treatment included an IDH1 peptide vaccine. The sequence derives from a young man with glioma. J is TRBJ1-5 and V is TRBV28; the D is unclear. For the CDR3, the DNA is TGTGCCAGCAGCAACAACAATCAGCCCCAGCATTTT. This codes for CASSNNNQPQHF.